This T cell receptor beta chain was found in a study of type 1 and type 2 diabetes patients. This clonotype was detected a few times. Donors had no other autoimmune disease or infection in four weeks. Each participant gave ten milliliters of peripheral blood. Trimming took off 2 bases at V and 8 bases at J, with 12 bases between the two ends. CDR3 length equals 13 residues. Per the germline V gene, CDR1 is DFQATT and CDR2 is SNEGSKA (reference sequence). Amplification started from genomic DNA. Multiplex PCR with 30 forward and 13 reverse primers amplified the TCR beta CDR3. TCRdb used MiXCR to reprocess the multiplex PCR reads, holding one entry per CDR3 protein. In the table there are fewer than 350,000 distinct CDR3 sequences, around 47% of which are singletons.

The sequenced sample was peripheral blood mononuclear cells (PBMCs). This clonotype was obtained from a man younger than 30 with type 2 diabetes. The chain links TRBV20-1 to TRBJ1-4; a weak D match, TRBD1 (6 bases). CDR3 sequence: CSARQGMREKLFF. Here the CDR3 DNA reads TGCAGTGCTAGACAGGGGATGAGAGAAAAACTGTTTTTT.